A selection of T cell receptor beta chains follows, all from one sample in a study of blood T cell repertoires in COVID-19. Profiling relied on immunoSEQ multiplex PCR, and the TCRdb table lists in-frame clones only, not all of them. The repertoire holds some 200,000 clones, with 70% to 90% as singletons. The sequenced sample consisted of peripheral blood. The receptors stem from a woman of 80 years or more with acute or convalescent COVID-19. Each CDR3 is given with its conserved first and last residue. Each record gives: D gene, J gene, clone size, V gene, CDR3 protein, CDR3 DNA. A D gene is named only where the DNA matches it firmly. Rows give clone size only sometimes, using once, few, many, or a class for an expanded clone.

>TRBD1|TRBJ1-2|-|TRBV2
CASSERGQGDGYTF
TGTGCCAGCAGTGAAAGGGGGCAGGGGGATGGCTACACCTTC
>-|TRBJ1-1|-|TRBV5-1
CASSLRQDGTEAFF
TGCGCCAGCAGCCTCAGACAGGACGGCACTGAAGCTTTCTTT
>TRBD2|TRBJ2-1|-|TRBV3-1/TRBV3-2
CASSQGRLAGLNEQFF
TGTGCCAGCAGCCAAGGGAGACTAGCGGGATTAAATGAGCAGTTCTTC
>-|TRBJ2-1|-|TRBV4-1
CASSQAYRVGRYNEQFF
TGCGCCAGCAGCCAGGCGTACAGGGTAGGTAGGTACAATGAGCAGTTCTTC
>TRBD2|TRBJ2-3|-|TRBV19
CASSIGLAGGGDTQYF
TGTGCCAGTAGTATTGGACTAGCGGGAGGTGGAGATACGCAGTATTTT
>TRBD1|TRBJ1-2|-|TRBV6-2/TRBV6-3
CASSLETGLGYTF
TGTGCCAGCAGTTTGGAGACAGGGCTTGGCTACACCTTC
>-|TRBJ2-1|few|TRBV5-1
CASSGRDRGMSSGRTNEQFF
TGCGCCAGCAGCGGCCGGGACAGGGGGATGTCTAGCGGGAGAACGAATGAGCAGTTCTTC
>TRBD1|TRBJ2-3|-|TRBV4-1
CASSHPGQGPTDTQYF
TGCGCCAGCAGCCACCCGGGACAGGGGCCCACAGATACGCAGTATTTT
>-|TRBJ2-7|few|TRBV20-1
CSASQGISYEQYF
TGCAGTGCTAGTCAGGGAATCTCCTACGAGCAGTACTTC
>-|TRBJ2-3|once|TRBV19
CASINSGDNTDTQYF
TGTGCCAGTATTAATTCAGGGGATAACACAGATACGCAGTATTTT
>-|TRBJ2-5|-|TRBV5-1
CASSLGAGETQYF
TGCGCCAGCAGCTTGGGAGCAGGGGAGACCCAGTACTTC
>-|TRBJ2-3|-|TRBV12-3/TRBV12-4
CASSRLGTDTQYF
TGTGCCAGCAGCCGACTCGGCACAGATACGCAGTATTTT
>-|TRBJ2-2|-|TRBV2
CASSEALRGPGELFF
TGTGCCAGCAGTGAAGCGCTTCGGGGTCCCGGGGAGCTGTTTTTT
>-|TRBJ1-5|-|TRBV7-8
CASSLAGQTNQPQHF
TGTGCCAGCAGCTTAGCGGGCCAGACCAATCAGCCCCAGCATTTT
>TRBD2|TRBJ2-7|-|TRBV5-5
CASSFRAGDYEQYF
TGTGCCAGCAGTTTTCGAGCGGGGGACTACGAGCAGTACTTC
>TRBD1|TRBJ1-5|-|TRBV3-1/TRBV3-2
CASSQELQGPYNQPQHF
TGTGCCAGCAGCCAAGAGCTACAGGGGCCCTACAATCAGCCCCAGCATTTT
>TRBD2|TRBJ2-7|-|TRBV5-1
CASNWEGSRGEQYF
TGCGCCAGCAATTGGGAGGGGAGCCGTGGGGAGCAGTACTTC